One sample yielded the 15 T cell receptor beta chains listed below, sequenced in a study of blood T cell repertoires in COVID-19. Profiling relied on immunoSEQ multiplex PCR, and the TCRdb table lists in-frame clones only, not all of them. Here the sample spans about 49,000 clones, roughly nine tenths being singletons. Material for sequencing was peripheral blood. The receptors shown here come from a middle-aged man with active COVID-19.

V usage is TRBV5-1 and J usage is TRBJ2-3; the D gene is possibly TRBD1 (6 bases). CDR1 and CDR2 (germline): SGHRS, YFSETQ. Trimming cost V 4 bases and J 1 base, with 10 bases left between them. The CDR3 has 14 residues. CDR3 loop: CASSRQAGTDTQYF. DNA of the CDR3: TGCGCCAGCAGCAGACAGGCGGGCACAGATACGCAGTATTTT.

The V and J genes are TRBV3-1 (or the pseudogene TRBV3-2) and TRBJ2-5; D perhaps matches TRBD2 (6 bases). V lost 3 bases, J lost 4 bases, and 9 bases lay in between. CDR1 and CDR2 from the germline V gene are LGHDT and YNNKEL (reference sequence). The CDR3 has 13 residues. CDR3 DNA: TGTGCCAGCAGCCATAGGGACTTAGAGACCCAGTACTTC. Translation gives CASSHRDLETQYF.

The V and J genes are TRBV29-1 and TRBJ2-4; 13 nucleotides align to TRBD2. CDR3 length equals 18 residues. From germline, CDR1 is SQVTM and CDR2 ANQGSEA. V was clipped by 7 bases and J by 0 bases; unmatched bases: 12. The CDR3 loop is CSAAPLAGGPLAKNIQYF. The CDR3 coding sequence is TGCAGCGCCGCCCCACTAGCGGGAGGGCCTTTAGCCAAAAACATTCAGTACTTC. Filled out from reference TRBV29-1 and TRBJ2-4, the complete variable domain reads SAVISQKPSRDICQRGTSLTIQCQVDSQVTMMFWYRQQPGQSLTLIATANQGSEATYESGFVIDKFPISRPNLTFSTLTVSNMSPEDSSIYLCSAAPLAGGPLAKNIQYFGAGTRLSVL.

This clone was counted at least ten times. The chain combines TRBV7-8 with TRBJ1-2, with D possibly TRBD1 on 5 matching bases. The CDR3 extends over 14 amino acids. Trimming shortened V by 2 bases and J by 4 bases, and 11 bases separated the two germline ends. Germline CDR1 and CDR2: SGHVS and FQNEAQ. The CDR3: CASSLRQGSYGYTF. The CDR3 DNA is TGTGCCAGCAGCTTACGGCAGGGTAGCTATGGCTACACCTTC.

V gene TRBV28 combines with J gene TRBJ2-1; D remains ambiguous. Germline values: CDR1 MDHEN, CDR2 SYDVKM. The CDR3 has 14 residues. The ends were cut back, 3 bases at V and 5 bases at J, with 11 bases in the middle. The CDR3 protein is CASSFPSRHNEQFF. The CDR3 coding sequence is TGTGCCAGCAGTTTCCCCTCCCGTCACAATGAGCAGTTCTTC.

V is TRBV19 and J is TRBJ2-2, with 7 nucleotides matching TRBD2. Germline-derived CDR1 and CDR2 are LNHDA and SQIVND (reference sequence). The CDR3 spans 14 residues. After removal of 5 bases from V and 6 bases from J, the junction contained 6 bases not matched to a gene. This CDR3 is CASSPGREAGELFF. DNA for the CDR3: TGTGCCAGTAGTCCAGGCCGGGAGGCCGGGGAGCTGTTTTTT.

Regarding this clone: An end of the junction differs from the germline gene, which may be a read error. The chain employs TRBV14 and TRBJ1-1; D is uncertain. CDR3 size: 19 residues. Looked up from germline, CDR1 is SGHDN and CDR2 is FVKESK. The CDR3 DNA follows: TGTGCCAGCAGCCCCCGAGGAGTCACTCGATCGGGAAGGCCTAGCCAAGCGTTCTTT. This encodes CASSPRGVTRSGRPSQAFF.

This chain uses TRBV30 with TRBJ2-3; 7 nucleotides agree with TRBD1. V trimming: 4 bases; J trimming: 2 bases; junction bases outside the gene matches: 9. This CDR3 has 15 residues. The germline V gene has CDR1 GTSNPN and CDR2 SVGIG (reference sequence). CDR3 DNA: TGTGCCTGGATTACGACAGGGAGAGTCACAGATACGCAGTATTTT. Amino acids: CAWITTGRVTDTQYF.

The CDR3 DNA sequence: TGTGCCAGCAGTAACCCGGGACAGGGTAACAACGAGCAGTACTTC. Translating it yields CASSNPGQGNNEQYF. This chain connects TRBV28 to TRBJ2-7; 9 positions match TRBD1. This CDR3 comprises 15 residues. Trimming removed 5 bases from V and 5 bases from J; junction bases left unmatched: 10. Germline V lookup: CDR1 MDHEN, CDR2 SYDVKM.

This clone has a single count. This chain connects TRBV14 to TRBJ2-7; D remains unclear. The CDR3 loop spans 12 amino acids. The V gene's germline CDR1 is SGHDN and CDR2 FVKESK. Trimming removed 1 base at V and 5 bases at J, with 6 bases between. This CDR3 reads CASSQAFDEQYF. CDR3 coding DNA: TGTGCCAGCAGCCAAGCGTTCGACGAGCAGTACTTC.

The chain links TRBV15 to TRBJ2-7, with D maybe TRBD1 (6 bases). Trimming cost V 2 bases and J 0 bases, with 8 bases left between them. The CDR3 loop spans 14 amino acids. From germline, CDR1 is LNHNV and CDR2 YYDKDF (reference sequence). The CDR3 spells CATSRPDSSYEQYF. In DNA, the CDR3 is TGTGCCACCAGCAGACCGGACAGCTCCTACGAGCAGTACTTC.

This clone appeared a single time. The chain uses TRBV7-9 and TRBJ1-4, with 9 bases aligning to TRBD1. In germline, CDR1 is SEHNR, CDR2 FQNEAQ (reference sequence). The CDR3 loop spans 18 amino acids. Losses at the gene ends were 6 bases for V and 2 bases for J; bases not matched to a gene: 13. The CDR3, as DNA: TGTGCCAGCAGTCGGATCCGGGACAGGGAGTTCACTAATGAAAAACTGTTTTTT. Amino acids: CASSRIRDREFTNEKLFF. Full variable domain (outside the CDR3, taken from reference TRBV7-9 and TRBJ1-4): DTGVSQNPRHKITKRGQNVTFRCDPISEHNRLYWYRQTLGQGPEFLTYFQNEAQLEKSRLLSDRFSAERPKGSFSTLEIQRTEQGDSAMYLCASSRIRDREFTNEKLFFGSGTQLSVL.

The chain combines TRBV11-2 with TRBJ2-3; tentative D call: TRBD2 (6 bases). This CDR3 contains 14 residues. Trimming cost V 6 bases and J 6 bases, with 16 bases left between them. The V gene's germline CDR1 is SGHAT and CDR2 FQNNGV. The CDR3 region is CASRFFGGADTQYF. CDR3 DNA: TGTGCCAGCAGGTTTTTCGGGGGAGCGGATACGCAGTATTTT.

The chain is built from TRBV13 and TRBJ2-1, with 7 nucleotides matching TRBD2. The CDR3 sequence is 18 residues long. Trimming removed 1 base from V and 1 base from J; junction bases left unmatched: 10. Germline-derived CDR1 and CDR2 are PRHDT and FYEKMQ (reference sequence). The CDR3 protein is CASSLATSARGSYNEQFF. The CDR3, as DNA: TGTGCCAGCAGCTTAGCAACTAGCGCCCGAGGGTCCTACAATGAGCAGTTCTTC.

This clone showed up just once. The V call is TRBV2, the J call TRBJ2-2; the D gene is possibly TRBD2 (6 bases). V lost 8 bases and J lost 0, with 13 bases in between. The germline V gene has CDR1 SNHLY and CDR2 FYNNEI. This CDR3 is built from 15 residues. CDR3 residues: CASWSSSANTGELFF. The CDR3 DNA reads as TGTGCCAGCTGGAGCTCTAGCGCGAACACCGGGGAGCTGTTTTTT.